Sequencing of this T cell receptor beta chain was carried out in a study of T cells expressing NK-cell markers. Overall study: Sorted CD3+CD56+NKG2C+, CD3+CD56+NKG2C- and CD3+CD56-NKG2C+ T cells supplied TCR beta repertoires. HCMV seropositivity marked seven of the eight sequenced donors; one was seronegative. Overall study findings and caveats: Of the CD8+ T cell pool in about 6 donors, roughly 1.0-8% was accounted for by dominant NKG2C+ clonotypes. Whether expanded NKG2C+ T cell clones were HCMV specific stayed uncertain.

As concerns this clonotype: The antigen remains undetermined.

TCRdb reanalyzed the 5' RACE reads, giving one entry per CDR3 protein sequence and no DNA. The data show about 440,000 distinct CDR3 sequences, and the top ten clones hold 7.3%. The CDR3 runs to 13 residues. Germline loops: CDR1 MNHNS, CDR2 SASEGT. The origin of this receptor is a woman aged 18 to 75 in good health. The sample consisted of blood T cells: a sorted CD56 or NKG2C T cell subset, CD4+ or CD8+ T cells, or bulk PBMC T cells (not recorded which). V and J are TRBV6-1 and TRBJ1-2; TCRdb selects TRBD1, and the lack of DNA leaves this call unchecked. CDR3 residues: CASRPTGFYGYTF.